These 27 T cell receptor beta chains originate from one sample sequenced in a study of shared clonotypes between healthy human individuals. Measured with immunoSEQ multiplex PCR; TCRdb has only the in-frame clones, and not every one. Of about 1.1 million clones detected, about 80% appear once; the ten largest clones hold 0.5% to 0.65%. Source material: memory CD4+ T cells from PBMCs. Noted subset: CD45RA-negative fraction. The source of these receptors is a man between 18 and 29 years old in good health. Some clones in this sample may be carry-over from other donors' samples.

The J gene is TRBJ1-2, the V gene TRBV4-1; 11 nucleotides align to TRBD1. Germline loops: CDR1 MGHRA, CDR2 YSYEKL. The V and J ends lost 1 base and 7 bases, in that order; junction bases with no gene match: 2. This CDR3 has 14 amino acids. The chain's CDR3 is CASSQVGQGGGYTF. CDR3 DNA: TGCGCCAGCAGCCAAGTGGGACAGGGGGGTGGCTACACCTTC.

V and J are TRBV7-2 and TRBJ2-7; D is uncertain. The V gene's germline CDR1 is SGHTA and CDR2 FQGNSA. The CDR3 is 13 amino acids. V lost 6 bases, J lost 1 base, and 10 bases lay in between. CDR3 coding DNA: TGTGCCAGCAGGGTGCCAGGATCCTACGAGCAGTACTTC. Protein product: CASRVPGSYEQYF. The full variable domain, completed using reference TRBV7-2 and TRBJ2-7, is GAGVSQSPSNKVTEKGKDVELRCDPISGHTALYWYRQSLGQGLEFLIYFQGNSAPDKSGLPSDRFSAERTGGSVSTLTIQRTQQEDSAVYLCASRVPGSYEQYFGPGTRLTVT.

This rearrangement joins TRBV18 to TRBJ2-1; D unclear. Trimming removed 2 bases from V and 4 bases from J, with 15 bases in between. The CDR3 length is 16 residues. From germline, CDR1 is KGHSH and CDR2 LQKENI. Here the CDR3 reads CASSPAGVQPYNEQFF. Written as DNA, the CDR3 is TGTGCCAGCTCACCAGCTGGGGTCCAACCTTACAATGAGCAGTTCTTC.

Comment on this clone: A far more abundant clone sits one base away, making this likely a read error. Likely a read error: the CDR3 ends without its conserved phenylalanine or tryptophan. This chain uses TRBV5-1 with TRBJ1-1, with no clear D. This CDR3 spans 14 amino acids. The V end lost 2 bases, the J end lost 7 bases, and 15 bases lay between the germline ends. Per the germline V gene, CDR1 is SGHRS and CDR2 is YFSETQ. CDR3 region: CASSFSGSMNEAFL. DNA for the CDR3: TGCGCCAGCAGCTTCTCCGGGTCCATGAATGAAGCTTTCCTT.

This chain connects TRBV7-7 to TRBJ2-1, with D possibly being TRBD2 (5 bases). Per germline, CDR1 SSHAT and CDR2 FNYEAQ (reference sequence). The length of the CDR3 is 14 residues. The V gene lost 1 base and the J gene lost 1 base, with 5 bases spanning the gap. CDR3 in DNA: TGTGCCAGCAGCTTAGGGACTTCCTACAATGAGCAGTTCTTC. Translation: CASSLGTSYNEQFF.

The V and J genes are TRBV7-2 and TRBJ2-1; no firm D call. Germline V gene sequence: CDR1 SGHTA, CDR2 FQGNSA. The V end was cut by 9 bases, the J end by 0 bases, with 15 bases between. The CDR3 is made up of 15 amino acids. The CDR3 nucleotides are TGTGCCAGTTTAGATAGGCGGACCTCCTACAATGAGCAGTTCTTC. Translation gives CASLDRRTSYNEQFF.

This clone has more than one count but fewer than ten. The chain uses TRBV28 and TRBJ1-3, with TRBD1 identical over 7 bases. The CDR3 runs to 14 residues. The trim removed 6 bases at V and 2 bases at J, leaving 4 bases unmatched. Germline values: CDR1 MDHEN, CDR2 SYDVKM. The CDR3 spells CASRGQITGNTIYF. The DNA for the CDR3 is TGTGCCAGCAGGGGACAGATTACTGGAAACACCATATATTTT.

This clone was counted between two and nine times. V is TRBV5-6 and J is TRBJ2-6, with D perhaps TRBD2 (5 bases). CDR3 length equals 16 residues. The V gene's germline CDR1 is SGHDT and CDR2 YYEEEE. Between the trimmed V and J ends, which lost 3 bases and 0 bases, there was a span of 10 bases. This CDR3 is CASSYERDSGANVLTF. CDR3 in DNA: TGTGCCAGCAGCTACGAACGGGACTCTGGGGCCAACGTCCTGACTTTC.

V and J are TRBV28 and TRBJ1-5; 9 positions match TRBD1. V trimming: 8 bases; J trimming: 8 bases; junction bases outside the gene matches: 19. This CDR3 is 17 amino acids long. Per germline, CDR1 MDHEN and CDR2 SYDVKM. CDR3 amino acids: CASPPSRDRVLEKPQHF. For the CDR3, the DNA is TGTGCCAGCCCCCCTTCCAGGGACAGGGTGTTAGAAAAGCCCCAGCATTTT.

The V gene is TRBV4-2, the J gene TRBJ1-1, with a possible D match to TRBD1 (6 bases). Germline values: CDR1 LGHNA, CDR2 YNFKEQ. The CDR3 length is 16 residues. V was pared by 4 bases and J by 3 bases, with 18 bases between. CDR3 DNA sequence: TGTGCCAGCAGCCCAGACCGCGGCCAGGGGTACACTGAAGCTTTCTTT. Encoded protein: CASSPDRGQGYTEAFF.

J is TRBJ1-2 and V is TRBV18; weak D call: TRBD1 (5 bases). CDR3 length: 15 residues. The germline V gene has CDR1 KGHSH and CDR2 LQKENI. The V end was cut by 2 bases, the J end by 3 bases, with 13 bases between. CDR3 amino acids: CASSPGMGVDYGYTF. The CDR3 bases are TGTGCCAGCTCACCAGGTATGGGGGTCGACTATGGCTACACCTTC.

A word on this clone: A read error is possible here, since a much larger clone lies one base away. The chain employs TRBV20-1 and TRBJ2-5; weak D call: TRBD2 (6 bases). The CDR3 covers 11 residues. Germline V lookup: CDR1 DFQATT, CDR2 SNEGSKA (reference sequence). The DNA for the CDR3 is TGCGGTGCGGAAGCGGGAGAGACCCAGTACTTC. It is translated as CGAEAGETQYF.

The chain recombines TRBV27 with TRBJ2-7; D is ambiguous. The CDR3 contains 14 residues. The germline CDR1 and CDR2 sequences are MNHEY and SMNVEV (reference sequence). Between the trimmed V and J ends, which lost 0 bases and 0 bases, there was a span of 6 bases. The CDR3 coding sequence is TGTGCCAGCAGTTTATCGAGTTTCTCCTACGAGCAGTACTTC. Its translation is CASSLSSFSYEQYF.

V gene TRBV18 combines with J gene TRBJ2-1; D unclear. V shed 2 bases and J shed 9 bases, with 11 bases lying between them. CDR3 length: 13 amino acids. Germline assignment: CDR1 KGHSH and CDR2 LQKENI. In DNA form, the CDR3 reads TGTGCCAGCTCACCAAAAAATGTCGGTGAGCAGTTCTTC. This encodes CASSPKNVGEQFF.

The chain has TRBV9 and TRBJ2-2; TRBD1 aligns across 8 bases. CDR1 and CDR2 from the germline V gene are SGDLS and YYNGEE. V shed 0 bases, J shed 8 bases, and the junction held 6 bases outside the gene matches. This CDR3 contains 15 residues. CDR3 sequence: CASSVALTGGGELFF. In DNA, the CDR3 is TGTGCCAGCAGCGTAGCTCTAACAGGGGGTGGGGAGCTGTTTTTT.

This clone has ten or more counts. The chain joins TRBV7-8 to TRBJ1-2; D may be TRBD1 (6 bases). This CDR3 region has 16 residues. The germline gives CDR1 SGHVS, CDR2 FQNEAQ. Trimming removed 5 bases from V and 7 bases from J, with 23 bases in between. The CDR3 here is CASSTGWGGQRSGYTF. CDR3 bases: TGTGCCAGCAGCACTGGATGGGGGGGCCAAAGGAGTGGCTACACCTTC.

J is TRBJ2-2 and V is TRBV30, with unresolved D. V lost 2 bases to trimming and J lost 13 bases, with 11 bases between them. The V gene's germline CDR1 is GTSNPN and CDR2 SVGIG (reference sequence). This CDR3 has 11 amino acids. The CDR3: CAWSSSGRLFF. In nucleotides, the CDR3 is TGTGCCTGGAGTAGCTCCGGTCGGCTGTTTTTT.

This rearrangement joins TRBV13 to TRBJ1-3; D ambiguous. V was clipped by 3 bases and J by 9 bases, with 18 bases between them. The germline gives CDR1 PRHDT, CDR2 FYEKMQ (reference sequence). CDR3 length: 15 residues. The CDR3 DNA reads TGTGCCAGCAGCTTCGAGACCTATCGTCCGGGCACCATATATTTT. It codes for CASSFETYRPGTIYF.

The rearrangement uses TRBV6-6 and TRBJ1-1; D call uncertain. The V and J ends lost 6 bases and 1 base respectively, with 9 bases between them. This CDR3 is 13 amino acids long. Germline CDR1 and CDR2: MNHNY and SVGAGI (reference sequence). This CDR3 reads CASRYTPNTEAFF. The CDR3 coding sequence is TGTGCCAGCAGATATACCCCGAACACTGAAGCTTTCTTT.

This chain uses TRBV5-1 with TRBJ1-1; D unclear. The V end was cut by 2 bases, the J end by 1 base, with 9 bases between. There are 14 residues in the CDR3. Germline V gene sequence: CDR1 SGHRS, CDR2 YFSETQ. The CDR3 nucleotides read TGCGCCAGCAGCTTACAACAGAAGAACACTGAAGCTTTCTTT. Protein: CASSLQQKNTEAFF. The whole variable domain, filled in from reference TRBV5-1 and TRBJ1-1, reads KAGVTQTPRYLIKTRGQQVTLSCSPISGHRSVSWYQQTPGQGLQFLFEYFSETQRNKGNFPGRFSGRQFSNSRSEMNVSTLELGDSALYLCASSLQQKNTEAFFGQGTRLTVV.

The chain uses TRBV5-3 and TRBJ2-3, with 9 bases that match TRBD2. TRBV5-3 is sorted into the ORF group, with uncertain function. V lost 6 bases and J lost 0; bases outside the gene matches: 11. The CDR3 runs to 17 residues. CDR3 in DNA: TGTGCCAGAAACCGCGCGACTAGCGGATCTAGCACAGATACGCAGTATTTT. It codes for CARNRATSGSSTDTQYF.

The rearrangement links TRBV28 to TRBJ2-5; TRBD2 agrees at 9 bases. The CDR3 spans 14 residues. Germline trimming cut 5 bases from V and 5 bases from J; bases unmatched to any gene: 6. The germline V gene has CDR1 MDHEN and CDR2 SYDVKM. DNA of the CDR3: TGTGCCAGCAGTGAGCGGGAGGTGCGGGAGACCCAGTACTTC. Protein product: CASSEREVRETQYF.

The CDR3 reads CASSERRGQTNEKLFF. The CDR3 DNA is TGTGCCAGCAGTGAACGCCGAGGTCAGACTAATGAAAAACTGTTTTTT. The chain couples TRBV6-1 to TRBJ1-4; unclear D gene. CDR3 size: 16 residues. Germline V gives CDR1 MNHNS, CDR2 SASEGT. V gave up 2 bases and J gave up 2 bases, with 12 bases separating them.

The V gene is TRBV9, the J gene TRBJ2-1, with D possibly TRBD1 on 6 matching bases. Trimming pared 4 bases from V and 6 bases from J, leaving 20 bases between. From germline, CDR1 is SGDLS and CDR2 YYNGEE. There are 16 residues in the CDR3. CDR3 bases: TGTGCCAGCAGCAGACAGGACCCAAGGTGGGGCAATGAGCAGTTCTTC. Translating it yields CASSRQDPRWGNEQFF.

The genes are TRBV6-1 and TRBJ1-5; 8 bases are a match to TRBD1. Losses at the gene ends were 0 bases for V and 6 bases for J; bases not matched to a gene: 7. This CDR3 contains 16 residues. The germline CDR1 and CDR2 sequences are MNHNS and SASEGT. The DNA of the CDR3 is TGTGCCAGCAGTGAAGCATTGGCAGGGGGCCTTCAGCCCCAGCATTTT. Protein: CASSEALAGGLQPQHF.

The chain has TRBV7-9 and TRBJ1-2; D uncertain. Germline lookup yields CDR1 SEHNR and CDR2 FQNEAQ (reference sequence). Trimming took off 2 bases at V and 0 bases at J, with 7 bases between the two ends. The CDR3 runs to 14 residues. CDR3 sequence reads: CASSLSMTNYGYTF. CDR3 DNA sequence: TGTGCCAGCAGCTTATCAATGACTAACTATGGCTACACCTTC.

The chain is built from TRBV29-1 and TRBJ1-1; 8 bases align to TRBD1. After removal of 7 bases from V and 4 bases from J, the junction contained 8 bases not matched to a gene. The CDR3 loop spans 13 amino acids. In germline, CDR1 is SQVTM, CDR2 ANQGSEA. Here the CDR3 reads CSGLRGQGTEAFF. The CDR3, as DNA: TGCAGCGGGCTCAGGGGGCAGGGCACTGAAGCTTTCTTT.